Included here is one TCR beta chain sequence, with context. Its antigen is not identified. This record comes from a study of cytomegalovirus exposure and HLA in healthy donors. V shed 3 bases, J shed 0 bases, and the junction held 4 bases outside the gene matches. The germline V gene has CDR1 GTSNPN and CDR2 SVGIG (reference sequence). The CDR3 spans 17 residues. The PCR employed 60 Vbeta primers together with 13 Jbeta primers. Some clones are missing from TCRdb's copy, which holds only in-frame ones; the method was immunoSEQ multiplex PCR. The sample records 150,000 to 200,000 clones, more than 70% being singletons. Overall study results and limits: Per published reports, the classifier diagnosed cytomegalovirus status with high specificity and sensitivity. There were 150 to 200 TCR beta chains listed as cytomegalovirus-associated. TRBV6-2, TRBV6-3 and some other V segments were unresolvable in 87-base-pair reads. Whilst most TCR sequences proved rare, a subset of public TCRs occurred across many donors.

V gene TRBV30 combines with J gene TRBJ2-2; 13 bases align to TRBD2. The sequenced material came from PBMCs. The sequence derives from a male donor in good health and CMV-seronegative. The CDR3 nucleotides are TGTGCCTGGAGCCGACTAGCGGGGGGAACGAACACCGGGGAGCTGTTTTTT. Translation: CAWSRLAGGTNTGELFF.